The subject of this entry is one T cell receptor beta chain. Its antigen is still unknown. The data belong to a study of T cell responses to AZD1222 COVID-19 vaccine. Study results and limitations: Donors were mostly white British, more females; clonal diversity possibly underestimated. AZD1222 recipients seropositive at baseline numbered only 5 to 7. It was only after the peak T cell response that any repertoires were sampled.

Produced via immunoSEQ multiplex PCR; TCRdb's table is partial and in-frame only. The sample carries 150,000 or so clones, about 90% recorded once. This CDR3 spans 17 amino acids. V was trimmed by 4 bases and J by 6 bases, leaving 25 bases between them. Germline V gene sequence: CDR1 SGHRS, CDR2 YFSETQ. The genes are TRBV5-1 and TRBJ1-2; D perhaps matches TRBD1 (6 bases). The sample in question was peripheral blood, obtained on day 0 of AZD1222 vaccination. The clonotype was recovered from an adult in good health. CDR3 sequence: CASSPNLGVTGIDGYTF. The DNA for the CDR3 is TGCGCCAGCAGCCCTAATCTAGGGGTAACAGGGATCGATGGCTACACCTTC.